This T cell receptor (beta chain) was obtained from a study of regulatory T cells in long-lasting Graves disease. For TCR beta, libraries came from iRepertoire HTBI primers and Arm-PCR of CDR3 regions. Per the original data handling: Throughout the samples, researchers identified some 62 TRBV and approximately 15 TRBJ segments. TCRdb fed the multiplex PCR reads into MiXCR, producing one record per CDR3 protein. TCRdb, not the original authors, processed these V and J calls. Counted here are over 200,000 distinct CDR3 sequences, 15% to 20% occurring once; the ten biggest clones make up 14%. The V and J ends lost 5 bases and 1 base respectively, with 12 bases between them. Germline CDR1 reads MNHEY; CDR2 reads SMNVEV (reference sequence). The CDR3 loop spans 15 amino acids. Stated time point: newly diagnosed GD, antithyroid drugs for less than 3 months. PBMC RNA was the source of the TCR library. Whole-study findings and limits: Persistent disease showed a preference for TRBV28, TRBJ1-2 and TRBJ2-5.

Worth noting for this clonotype: Its antigen remains unknown.

These same records also appear under a second study, on T cells in Graves' hyperthyroidism and ophthalmopathy.

The clonotype was recovered from a woman in her 30s with Graves disease. The genes are TRBV27 and TRBJ2-1, with D perhaps TRBD1 or TRBD2 (5 bases each). The source was peripheral blood mononuclear cells (PBMCs), collected at new diagnosis, from a patient treated with antithyroid drugs. CDR3 in amino acids: CASSGGHPSYNEQFF. The DNA of the CDR3 is TGTGCCAGCAGTGGAGGACACCCATCCTACAATGAGCAGTTCTTC.